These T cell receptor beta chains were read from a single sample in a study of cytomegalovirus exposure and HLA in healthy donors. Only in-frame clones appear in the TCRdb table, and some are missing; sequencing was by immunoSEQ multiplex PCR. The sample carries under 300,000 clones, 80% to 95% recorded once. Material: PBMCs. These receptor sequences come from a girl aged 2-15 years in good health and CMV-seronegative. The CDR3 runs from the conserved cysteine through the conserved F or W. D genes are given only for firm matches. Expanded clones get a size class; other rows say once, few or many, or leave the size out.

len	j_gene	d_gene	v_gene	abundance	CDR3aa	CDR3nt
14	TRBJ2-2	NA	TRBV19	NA	CASGTRQNTGELFF	TGTGCCAGCGGGACACGCCAAAACACCGGGGAGCTGTTTTTT
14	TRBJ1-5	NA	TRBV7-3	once	CASSLEGGNQPQHF	TGTGCCAGCAGCTTAGAGGGGGGCAATCAGCCCCAGCATTTT
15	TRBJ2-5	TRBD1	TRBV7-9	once	CASSSPSSGGQTQYF	TGTGCCAGCAGCTCACCCTCCTCAGGGGGACAGACCCAGTACTTC
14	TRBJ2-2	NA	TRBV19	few	CASSAGTNTGELFF	TGTGCCAGTAGTGCGGGTACGAACACCGGGGAGCTGTTTTTT
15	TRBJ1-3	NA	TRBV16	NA	CASSQWATTGNTIYF	TGTGCCAGCAGCCAATGGGCAACGACTGGAAACACCATATATTTT
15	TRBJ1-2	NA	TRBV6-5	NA	CASSVRQQANYGYTF	TGTGCCAGCAGTGTCAGACAGCAAGCTAACTATGGCTACACCTTC
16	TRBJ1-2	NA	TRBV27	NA	CASSNQRGGSSYGYTF	TGTGCCAGTTCAAACCAGAGGGGAGGAAGTAGCTATGGCTACACCTTC
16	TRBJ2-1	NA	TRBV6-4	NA	CASSDSPDRSTNEQFF	TGTGCCAGCAGTGACTCCCCAGACAGGAGTACCAATGAGCAGTTCTTC
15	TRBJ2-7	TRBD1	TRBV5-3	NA	CARSLGGTGTYEQYF	TGTGCCAGAAGCTTGGGGGGGACAGGAACCTACGAGCAGTACTTC
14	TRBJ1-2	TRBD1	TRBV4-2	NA	CASSQVAGGTGYTF	TGTGCCAGCAGCCAAGTTGCAGGGGGCACGGGCTACACCTTC
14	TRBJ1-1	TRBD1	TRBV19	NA	CASTLTGGNTEAFF	TGTGCCAGTACCCTGACAGGGGGGAACACTGAAGCTTTCTTT
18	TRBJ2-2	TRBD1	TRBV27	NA	CASSLPNLGQGITGELFF	TGTGCCAGCAGTTTACCCAACCTGGGACAGGGCATCACCGGGGAGCTGTTTTTT
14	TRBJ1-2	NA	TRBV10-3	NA	CAISESPGVYGYTF	TGTGCCATCAGTGAGTCACCAGGGGTCTATGGCTACACCTTC
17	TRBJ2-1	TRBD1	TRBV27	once	CASSDPPGTGPDNEQFF	TGTGCCAGCAGTGACCCTCCCGGGACAGGGCCTGACAATGAGCAGTTCTTC
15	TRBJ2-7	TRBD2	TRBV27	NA	CASSRAGGAPYEQYF	TGTGCCAGCAGTAGGGCGGGGGGAGCGCCATACGAGCAGTACTTC
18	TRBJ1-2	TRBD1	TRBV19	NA	CASSIDTRTGASNYGYTF	TGTGCCAGTAGTATAGATACCCGGACAGGGGCTTCTAACTATGGCTACACCTTC
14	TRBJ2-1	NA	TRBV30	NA	CAWSVGLGGHEQFF	TGTGCCTGGAGTGTAGGATTAGGAGGGCATGAGCAGTTCTTC
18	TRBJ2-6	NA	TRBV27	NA	CASSSGLGQISGANVLTF	TGTGCCAGCAGTTCAGGTCTCGGACAGATCTCTGGGGCCAACGTCCTGACTTTC
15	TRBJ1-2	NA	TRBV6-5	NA	CASSYSSRLAYGYTF	TGTGCCAGCAGTTACTCGAGTCGCTTAGCGTATGGCTACACCTTC
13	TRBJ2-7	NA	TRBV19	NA	CASSMVLGDEQYF	TGTGCCAGTAGTATGGTTCTCGGGGACGAGCAGTACTTC